The T cell receptor beta chain described here comes from a study of post-analysis software for immune sequencing data. Looking at the study overall: Patients had relapsing-remitting, secondary progressive or progressive-relapsing multiple sclerosis; some lacked subtype. Study findings and constraints: Normalized Chao1 diversity in multiple sclerosis patients fell significantly below that of controls.

The TCR beta cDNA libraries carried unique molecular identifiers. It was from roughly 1 to 10 million T cells that some 500,000 cDNA molecules came. TCRdb analysed the PCR reads with MiXCR anew, one entry per CDR3 protein. Of over 700,000 distinct CDR3 sequences listed, 25% to 30% are singletons. In regard to this clonotype: The target antigen is unknown.

The clonotype originates from a girl under 18 with multiple sclerosis. The source material was blood.

This CDR3 reads CASSPKGTSGNKETQYF. The CDR3 DNA sequence: TGTGCCAGCAGTCCCAAGGGGACTAGCGGGAACAAAGAGACCCAGTACTTC. The rearrangement uses TRBV28 and TRBJ2-5; 13 bases match TRBD2. Germline CDR1 and CDR2: MDHEN and SYDVKM. The junction had 9 bases not matched to a gene; V was cut back by 5 bases and J by 3 bases. The CDR3 has 17 residues.